This TCR beta chain stems from a study of Ad26.COV2.S vaccination and SARS-CoV-2 variants. Study-wide points: Compared with placebo recipients, vaccine recipients had higher spike-specific TCR breadth.

Treatment defined: around 19 received Ad26.COV2.S at low or high dose, single or two shots; 5 received placebo; per-sample allocation not given. Samples analyzed were those drawn on day 63 after the first vaccine or placebo injection. Notes on this clone: Its antigen is still unknown.

Sequenced by immunoSEQ multiplex PCR; TCRdb stores in-frame clones only, minus some. The repertoire holds over 400,000 clones, with over 80% as singletons. This CDR3 has 19 residues. CDR1 and CDR2 (germline): LGHDT, YNNKEL (reference sequence). V lost 3 bases to trimming and J lost 2 bases; unmatched junction nucleotides: 13. The source is a person between 18 and 60 years old who received the Ad26.COV2.S COVID-19 vaccine or a placebo. The sample consisted of peripheral blood, taken in a trial of Ad26.COV2.S vaccine versus placebo. This chain links TRBV3-1 (or the pseudogene TRBV3-2) with TRBJ2-7; 13 bases match TRBD2. The CDR3 loop reads CASSHHSYPTSGGAYEQYF. CDR3 bases: TGTGCCAGCAGCCACCACTCGTACCCAACTAGCGGGGGGGCCTACGAGCAGTACTTC.